Reported below is one TCR beta chain. The antigen is not known. The record originates from a study of molecular identifiers for immune sequencing clone quantification. General observations from the study: Detectable among one million naive cells, according to reports, was Jurkat TCR RNA spiked in from one cell.

Sorting was used to obtain naive CD8 T cells (CD8+CD4-CCR7+CD45RA+). TCRdb processed the PCR reads anew with MiXCR; each CDR3 protein has one entry. The data show tens of thousands of distinct CDR3 sequences, roughly a quarter seen once. This CDR3 spans 15 amino acids. Trimming took off 1 base at V and 1 base at J, with 11 bases between the two ends. Germline V gene lookup returns CDR1 SEHNR and CDR2 FQNEAQ (reference sequence). The receptor was derived from a human donor in good health. Some libraries in this study had Jurkat cell RNA spiked in. The chain has TRBV7-9 and TRBJ2-7; D ambiguous. Sequencing input: naive CD8+ T cells from blood, with Jurkat cell RNA spiked in. Noted subset: FACS-sorted CD8+CD4-CCR7+CD45RA+ naive T cells. The CDR3: CASSLEGLLSYEQYF. The CDR3 coding sequence is TGTGCCAGCAGCTTAGAAGGCCTACTTTCCTACGAGCAGTACTTC.